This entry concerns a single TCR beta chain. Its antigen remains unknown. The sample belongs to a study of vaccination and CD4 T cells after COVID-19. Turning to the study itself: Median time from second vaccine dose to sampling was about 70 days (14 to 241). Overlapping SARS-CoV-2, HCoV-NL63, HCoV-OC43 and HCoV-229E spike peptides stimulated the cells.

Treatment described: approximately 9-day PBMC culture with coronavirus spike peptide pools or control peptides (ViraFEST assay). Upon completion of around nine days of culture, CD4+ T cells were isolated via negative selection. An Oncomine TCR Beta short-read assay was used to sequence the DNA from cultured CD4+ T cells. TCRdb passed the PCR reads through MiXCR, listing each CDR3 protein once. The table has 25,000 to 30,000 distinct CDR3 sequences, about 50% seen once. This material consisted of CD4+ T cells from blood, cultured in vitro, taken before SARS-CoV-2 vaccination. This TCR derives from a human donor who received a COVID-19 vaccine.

Here the CDR3 reads CASSPTGGAPGANVLTF. In DNA, the CDR3 is TGTGCCAGCAGCCCTACAGGGGGCGCCCCTGGGGCCAACGTCCTGACTTTC. This chain connects TRBV3-1 to TRBJ2-6; TRBD1 agrees at 9 bases. This CDR3 is 17 amino acids long. V gave up 4 bases and J gave up 2 bases; unmatched junction bases: 6. Germline CDR1 is LGHDT and CDR2 is YNNKEL (reference sequence).